The TCR beta chain under discussion was sequenced for a study of T-cell reconstitution after alpha-beta-depleted transplantation in children. Construction of the TCRbeta library involved unique molecular identifiers. From the PCR reads, TCRdb called clonotypes with MiXCR, one entry per CDR3 protein. Among roughly 350,000 distinct CDR3 sequences listed, roughly 16% were seen once. As regards this clonotype: Antigen specificity is unknown.

Per germline, CDR1 DFQATT and CDR2 SNEGSKA (reference sequence). The CDR3 loop spans 14 amino acids. V lost 6 bases to trimming and J lost 4 bases; unmatched junction nucleotides: 10. Study results and caveats: Among T cells one year after transplant, newly produced cells accounted for most counts and diversity. Several hundred expanded graft clones reportedly gave rise to the alpha-beta T cells present about two months after transplant. The origin of high day-60 TCRbeta diversity in some patients lay in surviving recipient T cells and thymic progenitors.

The chain uses TRBV20-1 and TRBJ2-3; 7 bases are shared with TRBD2. This TCR came from a male patient aged 2-15 years who had a stem cell transplant for acute lymphoblastic leukemia, so the T cells may come from the graft donor. Specimen: PBMCs, mostly from graft donor cells, collected 360 days after TCRalphabeta/CD19-depleted stem cell transplant. The CDR3 sequence is CSAPTWGGADTQYF. CDR3 in DNA: TGCAGTGCCCCAACGTGGGGGGGGGCAGATACGCAGTATTTT.